The entry below describes one T cell receptor beta chain. What it recognizes is unknown. The repertoire was sequenced with immunoSEQ multiplex PCR; TCRdb's copy has only in-frame clones and lacks some. The sample contains 100,000 or so clones, about four fifths of which appear only once. The sample belongs to a study of T cell responses to AZD1222 COVID-19 vaccine. This CDR3 comprises 16 residues. CDR1 and CDR2 (germline): SGHNT, YENEEA. With 0 bases removed from V and 2 bases from J, the gap between germline ends came to 10 bases. Whole-study results and caveats: Dominant at 160-218 and 743-854, vaccine-associated CD4 TCRs also spanned spike. The donor group comprised mostly white British people and more females; the analysis possibly underestimated clonal diversity. The breadth and depth of Spike-specific TCRs increased once two AZD1222 doses had been given. Repertoire sampling occurred only after the peak T cell response.

The V and J genes are TRBV11-3 and TRBJ2-2, with D possibly TRBD2 on 5 matching bases. This clonotype originated in an adult in good health. The sequences come from peripheral blood, collected on day 0 of AZD1222 vaccination. CDR3 amino acids: CASSLEVGANTGELFF. For the CDR3, the DNA is TGTGCCAGCAGCTTAGAAGTGGGAGCTAACACCGGGGAGCTGTTTTTT.